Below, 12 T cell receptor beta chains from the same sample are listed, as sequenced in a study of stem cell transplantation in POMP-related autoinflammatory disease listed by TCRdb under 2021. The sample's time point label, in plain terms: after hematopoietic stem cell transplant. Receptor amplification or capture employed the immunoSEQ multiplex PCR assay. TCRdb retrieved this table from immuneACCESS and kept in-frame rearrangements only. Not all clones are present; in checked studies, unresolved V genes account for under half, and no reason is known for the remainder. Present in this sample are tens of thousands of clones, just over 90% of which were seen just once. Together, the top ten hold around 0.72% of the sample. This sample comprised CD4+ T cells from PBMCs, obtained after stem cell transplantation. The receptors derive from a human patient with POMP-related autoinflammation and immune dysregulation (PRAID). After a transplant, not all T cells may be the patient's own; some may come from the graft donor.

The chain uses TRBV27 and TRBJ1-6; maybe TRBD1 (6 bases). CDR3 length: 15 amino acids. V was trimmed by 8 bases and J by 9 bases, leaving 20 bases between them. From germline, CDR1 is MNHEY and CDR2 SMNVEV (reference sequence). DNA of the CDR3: TGTGCCAGCGGAGACTGGGGGGCAGGCGGTTCACCCCTCCACTTT. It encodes CASGDWGAGGSPLHF.

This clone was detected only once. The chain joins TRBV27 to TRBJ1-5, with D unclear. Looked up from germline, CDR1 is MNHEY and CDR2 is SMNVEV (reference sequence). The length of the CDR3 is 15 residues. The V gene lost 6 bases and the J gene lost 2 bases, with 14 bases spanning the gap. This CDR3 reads CASRSFREGNQPQHF. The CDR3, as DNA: TGTGCCAGCAGGAGCTTTAGGGAGGGCAATCAGCCCCAGCATTTT.

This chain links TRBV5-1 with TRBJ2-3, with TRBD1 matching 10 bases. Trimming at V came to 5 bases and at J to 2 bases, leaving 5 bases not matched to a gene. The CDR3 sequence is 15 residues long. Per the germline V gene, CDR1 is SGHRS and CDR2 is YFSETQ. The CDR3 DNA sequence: TGCGCCAGCAGGCCGGGACAGGGGTTCACAGATACGCAGTATTTT. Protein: CASRPGQGFTDTQYF.

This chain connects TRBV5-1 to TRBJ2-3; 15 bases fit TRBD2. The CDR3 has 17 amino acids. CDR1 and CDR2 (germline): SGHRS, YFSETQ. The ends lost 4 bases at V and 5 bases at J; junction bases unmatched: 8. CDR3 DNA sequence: TGCGCCAGCAGCCTGAGGACTAGCGGGGGGGCTGGAGATACGCAGTATTTT. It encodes CASSLRTSGGAGDTQYF.

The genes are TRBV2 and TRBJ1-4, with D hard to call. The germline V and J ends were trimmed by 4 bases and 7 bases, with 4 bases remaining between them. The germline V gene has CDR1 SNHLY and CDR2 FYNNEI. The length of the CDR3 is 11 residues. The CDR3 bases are TGTGCCAGCAGTGTGACTGAAAAACTGTTTTTT. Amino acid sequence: CASSVTEKLFF.

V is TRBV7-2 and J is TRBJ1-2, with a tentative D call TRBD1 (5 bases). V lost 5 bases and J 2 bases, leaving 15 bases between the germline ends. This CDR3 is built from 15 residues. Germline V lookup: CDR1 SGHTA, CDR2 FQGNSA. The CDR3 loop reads CASSPRQGINYGYTF. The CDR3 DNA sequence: TGTGCCAGCAGCCCGCGGCAGGGTATCAACTATGGCTACACCTTC. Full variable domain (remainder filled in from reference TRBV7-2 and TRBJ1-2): GAGVSQSPSNKVTEKGKDVELRCDPISGHTALYWYRQSLGQGLEFLIYFQGNSAPDKSGLPSDRFSAERTGGSVSTLTIQRTQQEDSAVYLCASSPRQGINYGYTFGSGTRLTVV.

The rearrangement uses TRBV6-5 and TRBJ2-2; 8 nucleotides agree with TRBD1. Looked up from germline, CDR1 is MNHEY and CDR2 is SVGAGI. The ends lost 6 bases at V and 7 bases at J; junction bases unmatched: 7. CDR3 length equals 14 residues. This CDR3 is CASRTGTGGGELFF. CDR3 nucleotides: TGTGCCAGCAGAACCGGGACAGGAGGCGGGGAGCTGTTTTTT.

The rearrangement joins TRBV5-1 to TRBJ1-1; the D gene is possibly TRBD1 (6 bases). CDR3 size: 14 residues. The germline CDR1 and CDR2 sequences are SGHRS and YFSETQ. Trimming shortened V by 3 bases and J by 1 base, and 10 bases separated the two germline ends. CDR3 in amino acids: CASSSGTSNTEAFF. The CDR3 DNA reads TGCGCCAGCAGCTCCGGGACATCGAACACTGAAGCTTTCTTT.

The CDR3 coding sequence is TGTGCCAGCTCAAGGGGACAGACCTACGAGCAGTACTTC. Translating gives CASSRGQTYEQYF. This chain joins TRBV18 and TRBJ2-7; 7 positions agree with TRBD1. With 5 bases clipped from V and 2 bases from J, the junction kept 3 bases outside the gene matches. The germline CDR1 and CDR2 sequences are KGHSH and LQKENI. The CDR3 totals 13 residues.

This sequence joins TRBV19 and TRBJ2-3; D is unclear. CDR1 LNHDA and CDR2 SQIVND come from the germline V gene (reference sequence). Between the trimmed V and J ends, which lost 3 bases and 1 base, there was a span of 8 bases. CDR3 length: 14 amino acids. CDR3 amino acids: CASSMRFRTDTQYF. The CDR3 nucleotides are TGTGCCAGTAGTATGAGGTTTCGCACAGATACGCAGTATTTT.

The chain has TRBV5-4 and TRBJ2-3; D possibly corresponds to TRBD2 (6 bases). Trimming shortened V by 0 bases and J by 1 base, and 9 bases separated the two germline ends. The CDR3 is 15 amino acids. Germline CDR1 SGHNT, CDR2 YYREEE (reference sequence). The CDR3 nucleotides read TGTGCCAGCAGCTTGGGACCGGGAGGCACAGATACGCAGTATTTT. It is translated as CASSLGPGGTDTQYF.

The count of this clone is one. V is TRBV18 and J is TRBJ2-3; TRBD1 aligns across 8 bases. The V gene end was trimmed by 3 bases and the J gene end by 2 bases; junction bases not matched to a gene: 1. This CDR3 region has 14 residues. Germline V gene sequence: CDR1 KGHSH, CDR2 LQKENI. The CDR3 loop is CASSPGQATDTQYF. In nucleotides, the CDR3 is TGTGCCAGCTCACCGGGACAGGCCACAGATACGCAGTATTTT.